This T cell receptor beta chain came from a study of T cells in Graves' hyperthyroidism and ophthalmopathy. On this clonotype itself: The antigen is not known. Since a much larger clone is just one base distant, this may be a read error.

Overall study results and limits: Separating ophthalmopathy from stable hyperthyroidism was achieved by a 13 V-J model.

Amplification of TCR beta CDR3 regions was performed using RNA transcripts as template. With the HTBI primer set, the TCR CDR3 went through a first round of RT-PCR. MiXCR, applied by TCRdb to the multiplex PCR reads, yields one record per CDR3 protein. Altogether about 640,000 distinct CDR3 sequences are present, about 20% being singletons, with the ten largest covering over 30%. The V gene's germline CDR1 is SGHVS and CDR2 FQNEAQ. The CDR3 has 17 amino acids. This chain links TRBV7-8 with TRBJ2-3, with 8 positions matching TRBD2. The clonotype was recovered from a man aged 25 to 40 with Graves' ophthalmopathy. Sequencing was carried out using blood. The CDR3 sequence: CVSSLPGGIPLTDTQYF. The CDR3 bases are TGTGTCAGCAGCTTACCGGGAGGGATACCCCTCACAGATACGCAGTATTTT.